A selection of T cell receptor beta chains follows, all from one sample in a study of OX40 agonist ivuxolimab in advanced cancers. The data were produced by immunoSEQ multiplex PCR, yet TCRdb's version contains in-frame clones alone and is incomplete. Among under 45,000 clones listed, around four fifths were seen once. This material consisted of CD4+ or CD8+ T cells sorted from blood, taken in a trial of the OX40 agonist ivuxolimab. These receptors came from an adult with an advanced solid tumor such as melanoma, head and neck, liver or kidney cancer. Each CDR3 is given with its conserved first and last residue. The D gene is left open where the match is weak. Only part of the rows carry a size: once, few, many, or a class if the clone is expanded.

j_gene | d_gene | abundance | v_gene | CDR3nt | CDR3aa
TRBJ2-3 | TRBD2 | once | TRBV9 | TGTGCCAGCAGCGTAGGGGTAGCGGGGGGTGGAGATACGCAGTATTTT | CASSVGVAGGGDTQYF
TRBJ1-5 | - | few | TRBV15 | TGTGCCACCAGTCCAGGGACTAGCAATCAGCCCCAGCATTTT | CATSPGTSNQPQHF
TRBJ1-1 | - | - | TRBV18 | TGTGCCAGCTCACGGACCCGTCCAGGAGCGAACACTGAAGCTTTCTTT | CASSRTRPGANTEAFF
TRBJ1-5 | - | - | TRBV7-8 | TGTGCCAGCAGCCAGAGAGAAAATCAGCCCCAGCATTTT | CASSQRENQPQHF
TRBJ2-1 | TRBD2 | - | TRBV18 | TGTGCCAGCTCAGAGACTAGCGGGGCGTACAATGAGCAGTTCTTC | CASSETSGAYNEQFF
TRBJ2-5 | TRBD2 | - | TRBV9 | TGTGCCAGCGGCGGTAGCGGGAGCCAAGAGACCCAGTACTTC | CASGGSGSQETQYF
TRBJ2-1 | - | - | TRBV27 | TGTGCCAGCAGTCTCGACAGCTACAATGAGCAGTTCTTC | CASSLDSYNEQFF
TRBJ1-4 | TRBD1 | - | TRBV5-1 | TGCGCCAGCAGCTCCACAGGGGCAACTAATGAAAAACTGTTTTTT | CASSSTGATNEKLFF
TRBJ2-7 | - | once | TRBV21-1 | TGTGCCAGCAGCAAGACAGGGGGATCCTACGAGCAGTACTTC | CASSKTGGSYEQYF
TRBJ2-6 | - | - | TRBV5-6 | TGTGCCAGCAGCTTGACAGGGTCAGGGGCCAACGTCCTGACTTTC | CASSLTGSGANVLTF
TRBJ2-3 | TRBD1 | - | TRBV29-1 | TGCAGCGTTGGGGGACAGGGGGTACAAGATACGCAGTATTTT | CSVGGQGVQDTQYF
TRBJ1-5 | - | - | TRBV28 | TGTGCCAGCAGTTTAATTCAGGGCAATCAGCCCCAGCATTTT | CASSLIQGNQPQHF
TRBJ2-7 | TRBD2 | - | TRBV9 | TGTGCCAGCAGCGCGGGAGGACCCTACGAGCAGTACTTC | CASSAGGPYEQYF